This T cell receptor (beta chain) derives from a study of blood T cell repertoires in COVID-19. Using immunoSEQ multiplex PCR, the repertoire was profiled, and TCRdb retains in-frame clones only, with some absent. The sample has a few hundred thousand clones, 88% seen once. The length of the CDR3 is 16 residues. V lost 0 bases to trimming and J lost 4 bases; unmatched junction nucleotides: 5. Germline V lookup: CDR1 SNHLY, CDR2 FYNNEI. V and J are TRBV2 and TRBJ2-2; 7 bases fit TRBD2. The clonotype comes from a woman in her twenties or thirties with COVID-19, enrolled during active disease. The material sequenced was peripheral blood. CDR3 in amino acids: CASSEARAGVTGELFF. The CDR3 bases are TGTGCCAGCAGTGAAGCGAGGGCGGGAGTCACCGGGGAGCTGTTTTTT. Filled out from reference TRBV2 and TRBJ2-2, the complete variable domain reads EPEVTQTPSHQVTQMGQEVILRCVPISNHLYFYWYRQILGQKVEFLVSFYNNEISEKSEIFDDQFSVERPDGSNFTLKIRSTKLEDSAMYFCASSEARAGVTGELFFGEGSRLTVL.